These 10 T cell receptor beta chains were sequenced from one sample in a study of T cell repertoires in cytomegalovirus infection. Each CDR3 protein gets one entry after TCRdb re-called the reads with MiXCR. Among roughly 310,000 distinct CDR3 sequences listed, 25% to 35% were seen once. Their antigens are not known. Here the sequenced sample was cultured PBMCs, taken from culture after CMV antigen stimulation. These TCRs come from a human donor in good health (CMV status not recorded). Some clones in this sample may be carry-over from other donors' samples.

This chain links TRBV27 with TRBJ1-2; D is unclear. Per the germline V gene, CDR1 is MNHEY and CDR2 is SMNVEV (reference sequence). The length of the CDR3 is 16 residues. V shed 5 bases and J shed 0 bases, with 16 bases lying between them. The chain's CDR3 is CASSMTYGSTNYGYTF. The CDR3 nucleotides read TGTGCCAGCAGTATGACGTACGGGAGCACTAACTATGGCTACACCTTC.

This clonotype turned up a few times. V and J are TRBV27 and TRBJ2-7, with a weak D call TRBD1 (6 bases). Germline V gene sequence: CDR1 MNHEY, CDR2 SMNVEV (reference sequence). The CDR3 covers 14 residues. Trimming pared 5 bases from V and 0 bases from J, leaving 11 bases between. The CDR3, as DNA: TGTGCCAGCAGTCCCCGGGACAACTCCTACGAGCAGTACTTC. Amino acid sequence: CASSPRDNSYEQYF.

Only a few counts were recorded for this clonotype. The rearrangement joins TRBV19 to TRBJ2-3, with D hard to call. The V end was cut by 5 bases, the J end by 2 bases, with 23 bases between. Germline V lookup: CDR1 LNHDA, CDR2 SQIVND (reference sequence). The CDR3 extends over 18 amino acids. In DNA, the CDR3 is TGTGCCAGTAGTGGTGGTCCGGTCCAGGATCATTTCACAGATACGCAGTATTTT. This encodes CASSGGPVQDHFTDTQYF.

This clonotype has at least ten counts. The chain links TRBV7-8 to TRBJ2-1; D is uncertain. The CDR3 loop spans 13 amino acids. V dropped 1 base and J dropped 9 bases, with 10 bases sitting between them. Germline assignment: CDR1 SGHVS and CDR2 FQNEAQ. The CDR3 DNA sequence: TGTGCCAGCAGCTTAGGCCCAGACCTTGAGCAGTTCTTC. Its translation: CASSLGPDLEQFF.

The V gene is TRBV20-1, the J gene TRBJ2-3, with 9 bases identical to TRBD2. The CDR3 sequence is 17 residues long. CDR1 and CDR2 from the germline V gene are DFQATT and SNEGSKA (reference sequence). J was trimmed by 5 bases and V by 3 bases; bases with no gene match: 15. The CDR3: CSARQRRAGGNKDTQYF. CDR3 sequence (DNA): TGCAGTGCTAGGCAACGAAGAGCGGGAGGTAATAAAGATACGCAGTATTTT.

This clonotype has just a few counts. V gene TRBV5-4 combines with J gene TRBJ2-1; 10 positions agree with TRBD2. The junction had 9 bases not matched to a gene; V was cut back by 4 bases and J by 11 bases. CDR1 SGHNT and CDR2 YYREEE come from the germline V gene (reference sequence). This CDR3 is 14 amino acids long. The CDR3 protein is CASSRQGTSGKQFF. The DNA for the CDR3 is TGTGCCAGCAGCCGGCAGGGAACTAGCGGGAAGCAGTTCTTC.

This chain connects TRBV7-8 to TRBJ2-3; 13 bases fit TRBD2. The CDR3 is 16 amino acids. V lost 8 bases, J lost 3 bases, and 8 bases stayed unmatched. Germline V gives CDR1 SGHVS, CDR2 FQNEAQ. CDR3 residues: CASHLLAGGRTDTQYF. The CDR3 DNA follows: TGTGCCAGCCATCTACTAGCGGGGGGGCGGACAGATACGCAGTATTTT.

This clonotype appeared a few times. This chain joins TRBV27 and TRBJ1-1, with D perhaps TRBD1 (5 bases). Germline-derived CDR1 and CDR2 are MNHEY and SMNVEV (reference sequence). V lost 5 bases and J lost 6, with 19 bases in between. This CDR3 region has 15 residues. The CDR3: CASSPLGIQGAEAFF. The CDR3 coding sequence is TGTGCCAGCAGTCCCCTCGGAATCCAGGGAGCTGAAGCTTTCTTT.

This clonotype has just a few counts. The chain links TRBV7-4 to TRBJ2-1; perhaps TRBD2 as D (6 bases). V was shortened by 7 bases and J by 4 bases, with 23 bases between the two germline ends. The CDR3 length is 17 residues. Germline V CDR1 and CDR2: SGHVT, SQSDAQ. For the CDR3, the DNA is TGTGCCAGCACTCCCATGGTTGCGGGATGGGATTACAATGAGCAGTTCTTC. Translated, it gives CASTPMVAGWDYNEQFF.

The rearrangement links TRBV12-3 or TRBV12-4 to TRBJ1-2, with 8 nucleotides matching TRBD1. The CDR3 loop spans 14 amino acids. J lost 3 bases, V lost 6 bases, and 6 bases had no gene match. The CDR3 loop reads CASRFTGQDYGYTF. The CDR3 nucleotides are TGTGCCAGCAGGTTTACGGGACAGGACTATGGCTACACCTTC.